Following are 10 T cell receptor beta chains from one sample sequenced in a study of T cells after yellow fever vaccination. TCRdb ran MiXCR on the 5' RACE reads and lists one entry per CDR3 protein. In the table there are some 400,000 distinct CDR3 sequences, 18% of which are singletons. The material sequenced was PBMCs, taken before the yellow fever booster vaccination. Source of these receptors: a man younger than 35 who received the YFV17D yellow fever vaccine.

The V gene is TRBV5-1, the J gene TRBJ1-2, with no clear D. The ends were cut back, 0 bases at V and 0 bases at J, with 6 bases in the middle. The CDR3 consists of 14 residues. Germline assignment: CDR1 SGHRS and CDR2 YFSETQ. The chain's CDR3 is CASSLGVPNYGYTF. CDR3 sequence (DNA): TGCGCCAGCAGCTTGGGCGTTCCTAACTATGGCTACACCTTC.

V usage is TRBV27 and J usage is TRBJ1-2, with 9 bases matching TRBD1. The CDR3 has 17 amino acids. CDR1 MNHEY and CDR2 SMNVEV come from the germline V gene (reference sequence). V lost 6 bases, J lost 9 bases, and 20 bases stayed unmatched. CDR3 bases: TGTGCCAGCAGCCGAAACGTCCCGGGACAGGGAGCAGGTCGCTACACCTTC. Translated, it gives CASSRNVPGQGAGRYTF.

CDR3: CATSRGTRGRETQYF. Here the CDR3 DNA reads TGTGCCACCAGCAGAGGGACCAGAGGGAGAGAGACCCAGTACTTC. The V gene is TRBV15, the J gene TRBJ2-5, with a tentative D call TRBD2 (5 bases). Per the germline V gene, CDR1 is LNHNV and CDR2 is YYDKDF (reference sequence). V was clipped by 1 base and J by 4 bases, with 13 bases between them. This CDR3 has 15 amino acids.

This clonotype was counted only a few times. The chain has TRBV5-5 and TRBJ2-3; 8 bases agree with TRBD1. The V gene end was trimmed by 1 base and the J gene end by 1 base; junction bases not matched to a gene: 11. The CDR3 is 18 residues long. Germline assignment: CDR1 SGHKS and CDR2 YYEKEE (reference sequence). The CDR3 spells CASSLFVPGGIGTDTQYF. CDR3 coding DNA: TGTGCCAGCAGCTTGTTCGTCCCAGGGGGCATCGGCACAGATACGCAGTATTTT. Based on the CDR3 plus reference TRBV5-5 and TRBJ2-3, the full variable domain is DAGVTQSPTHLIKTRGQQVTLRCSPISGHKSVSWYQQVLGQGPQFIFQYYEKEERGRGNFPDRFSARQFPNYSSELNVNALLLGDSALYLCASSLFVPGGIGTDTQYFGPGTRLTVL.

This clonotype was detected only a few times. The chain couples TRBV6-5 to TRBJ2-5; 7 nucleotides agree with TRBD1. The CDR3 extends over 16 amino acids. From germline, CDR1 is MNHEY and CDR2 SVGAGI. Trimming removed 6 bases from V and 0 bases from J; junction bases left unmatched: 10. DNA of the CDR3: TGTGCCAGCAGCCCCACAGGCGACAGGGACCAAGAGACCCAGTACTTC. Translating it yields CASSPTGDRDQETQYF.

V and J are TRBV5-6 and TRBJ1-5; possibly TRBD1 for D (5 bases). Trimming left V 3 bases short and J 3 bases short, with 13 bases between. The CDR3 is 15 amino acids. CDR1 and CDR2 (germline): SGHDT, YYEEEE. CDR3 loop: CASSWTGHLNQPQHF. The DNA of the CDR3 is TGTGCCAGCAGCTGGACCGGACACCTCAATCAGCCCCAGCATTTT.

This clonotype occurred a few times. The rearrangement joins TRBV27 to TRBJ2-1; the match to TRBD2 covers 9 bases. This CDR3 has 14 amino acids. V shed 6 bases, J shed 14 bases, and the junction held 14 bases outside the gene matches. CDR1 is MNHEY, CDR2 SMNVEV, per germline (reference sequence). CDR3 residues: CASRLASGTPVEFF. CDR3 coding DNA: TGTGCCAGCAGGCTAGCTAGCGGGACACCGGTGGAGTTCTTC.

This clonotype was counted only a few times. The V call is TRBV20-1, the J call TRBJ2-7; tentative D call: TRBD1 (6 bases). There are 15 residues in the CDR3. Trimming removed 0 bases from V and 0 bases from J, with 12 bases in between. Germline loops: CDR1 DFQATT, CDR2 SNEGSKA (reference sequence). The CDR3 DNA reads as TGCAGTGCTAGAGATCCCGGGACATTCTCCTACGAGCAGTACTTC. It encodes CSARDPGTFSYEQYF.

This clonotype has a handful of counts. This CDR3 is CASGDSRTDTQYF. The CDR3 region has the DNA TGTGCCAGCGGGGACAGCCGCACAGATACGCAGTATTTT. The rearrangement joins TRBV7-3 to TRBJ2-3; 7 nucleotides agree with TRBD1. CDR1 and CDR2 (germline): SGHTA, FQGTGA. This CDR3 is built from 13 residues. V lost 8 bases to trimming and J lost 1 base; unmatched junction nucleotides: 3.

The chain has TRBV7-8 and TRBJ1-2; D may be TRBD1 (5 bases). Germline CDR1 is SGHVS and CDR2 is FQNEAQ. The V end lost 5 bases, the J end lost 3 bases, and 13 bases lay between the germline ends. The CDR3 consists of 14 residues. The CDR3 region has the DNA TGTGCCAGCAGCGCCAGGGTTGGGGACTATGGCTACACCTTC. This sequence encodes CASSARVGDYGYTF.